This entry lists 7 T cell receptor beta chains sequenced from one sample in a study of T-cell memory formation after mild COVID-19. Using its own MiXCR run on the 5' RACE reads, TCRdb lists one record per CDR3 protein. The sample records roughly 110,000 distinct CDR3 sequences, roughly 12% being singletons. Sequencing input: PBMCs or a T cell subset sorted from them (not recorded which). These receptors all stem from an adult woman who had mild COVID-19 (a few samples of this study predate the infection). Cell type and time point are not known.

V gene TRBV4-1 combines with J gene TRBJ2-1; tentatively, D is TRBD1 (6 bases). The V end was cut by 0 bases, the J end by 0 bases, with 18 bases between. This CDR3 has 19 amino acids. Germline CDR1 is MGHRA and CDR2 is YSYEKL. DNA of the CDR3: TGCGCCAGCAGCCAAGAGGAGGCGGACAGCTGCCGCTCCTACAATGAGCAGTTCTTC. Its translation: CASSQEEADSCRSYNEQFF.

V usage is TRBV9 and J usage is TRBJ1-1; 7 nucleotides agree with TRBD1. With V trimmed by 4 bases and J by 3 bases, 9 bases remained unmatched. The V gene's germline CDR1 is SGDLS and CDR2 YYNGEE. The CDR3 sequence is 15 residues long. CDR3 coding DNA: TGTGCCAGCAGCTCCAGGGGGGGCGCCGACACTGAAGCTTTCTTT. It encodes CASSSRGGADTEAFF.

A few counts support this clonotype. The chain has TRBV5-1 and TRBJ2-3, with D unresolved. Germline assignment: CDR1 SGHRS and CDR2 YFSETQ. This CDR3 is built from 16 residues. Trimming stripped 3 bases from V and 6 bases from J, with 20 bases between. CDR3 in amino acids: CASSYPSVGTQDTQYF. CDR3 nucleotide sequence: TGCGCCAGCAGCTACCCATCCGTGGGAACACAGGATACGCAGTATTTT.

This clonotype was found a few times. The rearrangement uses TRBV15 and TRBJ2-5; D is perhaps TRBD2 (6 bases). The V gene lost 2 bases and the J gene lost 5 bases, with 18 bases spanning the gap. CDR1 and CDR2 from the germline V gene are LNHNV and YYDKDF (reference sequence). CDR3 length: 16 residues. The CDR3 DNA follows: TGTGCCACCAGCAGATTCGCTTTAGTGAGCGGGGAGACCCAGTACTTC. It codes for CATSRFALVSGETQYF.

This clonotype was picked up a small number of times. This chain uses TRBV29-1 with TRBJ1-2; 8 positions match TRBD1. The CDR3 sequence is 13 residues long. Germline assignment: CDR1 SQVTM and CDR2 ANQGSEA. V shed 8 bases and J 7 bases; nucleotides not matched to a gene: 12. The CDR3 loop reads CSTDDRGLGGYTF. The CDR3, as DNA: TGCAGCACCGATGACAGGGGCTTAGGTGGCTACACCTTC.

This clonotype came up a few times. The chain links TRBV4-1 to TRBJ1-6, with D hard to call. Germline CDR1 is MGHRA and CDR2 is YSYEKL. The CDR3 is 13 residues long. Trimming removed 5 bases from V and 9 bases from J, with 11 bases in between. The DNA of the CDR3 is TGCGCCAGCAGCGGTTTTAAGAGTTCACCCCTCCACTTT. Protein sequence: CASSGFKSSPLHF.

The CDR3 is CASSQRGFHAFF. The CDR3 coding sequence is TGTGCCAGCAGCCAGCGGGGGTTCCACGCTTTCTTT. This chain connects TRBV7-9 to TRBJ1-1; a weak D match, TRBD1 (5 bases). The CDR3 runs to 12 residues. V lost 5 bases, J lost 11 bases, and 15 bases lay in between. Germline lookup yields CDR1 SEHNR and CDR2 FQNEAQ (reference sequence).